This T cell receptor (beta chain) appears in the sequencing data of a study of CD8+ T cells in alopecia areata. About the study: Treatment comprised oral tofacitinib, 5 to 10 mg twice daily, in treated patients. General study findings and limits: Among the top 100, expanded CD8+ clones, as well as scalp clonality, were significantly decreased by tofacitinib. Alphabeta T cells residing in normal skin are also sequenced in scalp samples. The link between baseline CD8+ expansion and response remains uncertain with one nonresponder.

The CDR3 sequence is 10 residues long. CDR1 and CDR2 (germline): SQVTM, ANQGSEA. The V and J ends lost 5 bases and 5 bases respectively, with 4 bases between them. The table lists this clone with a few counts. Its target is not known. Treatment indicated: oral pan-JAK inhibitor, 5-10 mg twice daily. TCR sequencing used cDNA made by reverse transcription of extracted RNA. Produced via immunoSEQ multiplex PCR; TCRdb's table is partial and in-frame only. This table holds some 190,000 clones, under 80% found once. The origin of this receptor is a human donor with alopecia areata. The V and J genes are TRBV29-1 and TRBJ2-1; D uncertain. The specimen comprised CD4+ T cells sorted from blood, sampled between weeks 49 and 50, from a patient treated with tofacitinib. The CDR3 DNA reads TGCAGCGTTCTAAACAATGAGCAGTTCTTC. Encoded protein: CSVLNNEQFF.